This paragraph reports one TCR beta chain. Repertoires were generated with immunoSEQ multiplex PCR, while TCRdb's copy carries only in-frame clones and drops some. Altogether about 170,000 clones are present, roughly 70% being singletons, with the ten largest covering 3%. From germline, CDR1 is MNHEY and CDR2 SVGAGI. V lost 5 bases to trimming and J lost 10 bases, with 18 bases between them. The CDR3 is made up of 14 amino acids. The data originate from a study of blood T cell repertoires in COVID-19. Overall study: Samples of COVID-19 (acute and convalescent) were obtained from the United States, Italy and Spain. Nucleic acid was either cDNA or gDNA, and it came from T cells, B-cell-depleted T cells, or PBMCs.

The rearrangement uses TRBV6-5 and TRBJ2-1, with a weak D call TRBD2 (5 bases). The sequence came from a woman over 75 with acute or convalescent COVID-19. Input material: peripheral blood. DNA for the CDR3: TGTGCCAGCAGTCCCTATCAACTAGTCAGGGAGCAGTTCTTC. Encoded protein: CASSPYQLVREQFF.